Below, one TCR beta chain is given with its context. The sample belongs to a study of blood T cell repertoires in COVID-19. Methods used by the authors: Amplification of reference gene primers was used by the study to estimate nucleated cell counts. Here immunoSEQ multiplex PCR was the method, and the copy in TCRdb shows in-frame clones only, minus some. D and trimming come from the DNA, and the V and J calls and clone size come from that table. The sample holds over 250,000 clones; about nine tenths are singletons and the top ten take approximately 2.2%. Source material: peripheral blood. The TCR originated in a man in his forties or fifties with acute or convalescent COVID-19.

CDR3 loop: CASEDRDNYGYTF. The CDR3 nucleotides read TGTGCCAGTGAAGACAGGGACAACTATGGCTACACCTTC. The rearrangement joins TRBV19 to TRBJ1-2; TRBD1 matches at 7 bases. Germline CDR1 reads LNHDA; CDR2 reads SQIVND (reference sequence). This CDR3 has 13 amino acids. The V and J ends lost 8 bases and 2 bases, in that order; junction bases with no gene match: 5.